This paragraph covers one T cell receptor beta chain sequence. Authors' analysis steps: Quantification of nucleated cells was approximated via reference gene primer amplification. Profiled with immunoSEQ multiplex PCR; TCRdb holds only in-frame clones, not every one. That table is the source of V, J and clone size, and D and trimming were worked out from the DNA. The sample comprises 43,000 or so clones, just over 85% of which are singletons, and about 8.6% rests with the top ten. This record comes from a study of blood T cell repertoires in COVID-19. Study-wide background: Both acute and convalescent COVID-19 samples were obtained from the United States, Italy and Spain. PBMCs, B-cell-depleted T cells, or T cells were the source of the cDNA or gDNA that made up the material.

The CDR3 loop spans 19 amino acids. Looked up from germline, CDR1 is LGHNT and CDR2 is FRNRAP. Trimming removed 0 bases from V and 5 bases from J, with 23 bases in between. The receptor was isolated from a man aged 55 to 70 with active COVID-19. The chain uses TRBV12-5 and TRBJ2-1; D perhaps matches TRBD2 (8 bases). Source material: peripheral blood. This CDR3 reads CASGLVDRASGYHDNEQFF. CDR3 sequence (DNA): TGTGCTAGTGGTTTGGTAGACAGGGCTAGCGGGTACCACGACAATGAGCAGTTCTTC.